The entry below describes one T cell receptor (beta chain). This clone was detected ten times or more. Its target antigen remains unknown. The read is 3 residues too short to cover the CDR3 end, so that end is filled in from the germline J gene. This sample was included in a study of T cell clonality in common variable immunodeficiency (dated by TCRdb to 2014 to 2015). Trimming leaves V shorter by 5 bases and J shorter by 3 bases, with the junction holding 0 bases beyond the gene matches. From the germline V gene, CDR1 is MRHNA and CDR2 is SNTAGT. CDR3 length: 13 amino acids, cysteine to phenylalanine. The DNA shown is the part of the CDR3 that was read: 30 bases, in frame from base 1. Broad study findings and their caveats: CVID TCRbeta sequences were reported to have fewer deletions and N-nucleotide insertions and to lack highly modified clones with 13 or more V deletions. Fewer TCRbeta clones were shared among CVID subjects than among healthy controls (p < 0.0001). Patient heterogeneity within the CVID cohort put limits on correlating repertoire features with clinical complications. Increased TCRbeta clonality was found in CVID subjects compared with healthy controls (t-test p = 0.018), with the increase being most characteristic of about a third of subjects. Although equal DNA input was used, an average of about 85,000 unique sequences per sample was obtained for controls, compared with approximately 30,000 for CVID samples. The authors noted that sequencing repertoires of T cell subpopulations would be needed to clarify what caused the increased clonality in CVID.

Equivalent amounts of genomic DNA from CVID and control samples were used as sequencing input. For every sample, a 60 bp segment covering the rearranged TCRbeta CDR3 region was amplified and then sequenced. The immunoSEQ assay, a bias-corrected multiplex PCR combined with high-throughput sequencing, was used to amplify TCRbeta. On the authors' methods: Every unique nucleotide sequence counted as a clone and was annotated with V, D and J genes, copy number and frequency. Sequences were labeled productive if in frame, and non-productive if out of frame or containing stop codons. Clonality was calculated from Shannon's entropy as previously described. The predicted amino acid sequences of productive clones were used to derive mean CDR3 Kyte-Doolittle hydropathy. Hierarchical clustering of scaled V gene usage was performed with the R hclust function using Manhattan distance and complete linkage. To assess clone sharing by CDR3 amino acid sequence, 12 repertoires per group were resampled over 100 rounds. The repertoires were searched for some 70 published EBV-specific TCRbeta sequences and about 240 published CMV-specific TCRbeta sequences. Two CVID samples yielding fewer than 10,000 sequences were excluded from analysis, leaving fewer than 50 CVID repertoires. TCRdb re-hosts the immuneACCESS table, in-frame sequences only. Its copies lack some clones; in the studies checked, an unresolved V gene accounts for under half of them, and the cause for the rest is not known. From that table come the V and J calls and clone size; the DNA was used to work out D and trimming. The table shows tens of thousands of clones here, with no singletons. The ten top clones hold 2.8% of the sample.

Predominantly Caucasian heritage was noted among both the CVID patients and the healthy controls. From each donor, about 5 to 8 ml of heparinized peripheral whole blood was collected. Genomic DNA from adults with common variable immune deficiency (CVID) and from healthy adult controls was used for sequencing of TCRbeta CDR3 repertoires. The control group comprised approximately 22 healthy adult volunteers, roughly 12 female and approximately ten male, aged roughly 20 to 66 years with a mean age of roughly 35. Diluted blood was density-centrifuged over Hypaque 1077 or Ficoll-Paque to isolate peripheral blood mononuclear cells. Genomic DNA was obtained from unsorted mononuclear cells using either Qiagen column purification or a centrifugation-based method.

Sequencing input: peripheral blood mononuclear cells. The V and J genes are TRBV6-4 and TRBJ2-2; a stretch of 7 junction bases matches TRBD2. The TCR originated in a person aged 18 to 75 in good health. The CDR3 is CASSLADTGELFF. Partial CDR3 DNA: TGTGCCAGCAGTCTAGCGGACACCGGGGAG.